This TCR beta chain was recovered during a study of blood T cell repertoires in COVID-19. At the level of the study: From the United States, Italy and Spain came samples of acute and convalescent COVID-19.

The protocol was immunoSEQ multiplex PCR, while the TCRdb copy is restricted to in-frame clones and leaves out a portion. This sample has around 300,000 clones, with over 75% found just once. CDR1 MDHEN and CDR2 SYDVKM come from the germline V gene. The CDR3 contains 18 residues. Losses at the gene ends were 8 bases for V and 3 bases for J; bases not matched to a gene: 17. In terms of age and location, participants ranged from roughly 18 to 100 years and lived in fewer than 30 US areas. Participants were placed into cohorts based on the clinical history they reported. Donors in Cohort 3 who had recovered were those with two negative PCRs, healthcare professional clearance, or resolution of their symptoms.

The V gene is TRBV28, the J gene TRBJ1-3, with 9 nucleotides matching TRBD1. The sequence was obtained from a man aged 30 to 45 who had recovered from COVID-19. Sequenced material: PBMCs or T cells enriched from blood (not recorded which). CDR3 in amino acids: CASGGTGPWAGSGNTIYF. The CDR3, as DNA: TGTGCCAGCGGCGGGACAGGGCCTTGGGCTGGTAGTGGAAACACCATATATTTT.